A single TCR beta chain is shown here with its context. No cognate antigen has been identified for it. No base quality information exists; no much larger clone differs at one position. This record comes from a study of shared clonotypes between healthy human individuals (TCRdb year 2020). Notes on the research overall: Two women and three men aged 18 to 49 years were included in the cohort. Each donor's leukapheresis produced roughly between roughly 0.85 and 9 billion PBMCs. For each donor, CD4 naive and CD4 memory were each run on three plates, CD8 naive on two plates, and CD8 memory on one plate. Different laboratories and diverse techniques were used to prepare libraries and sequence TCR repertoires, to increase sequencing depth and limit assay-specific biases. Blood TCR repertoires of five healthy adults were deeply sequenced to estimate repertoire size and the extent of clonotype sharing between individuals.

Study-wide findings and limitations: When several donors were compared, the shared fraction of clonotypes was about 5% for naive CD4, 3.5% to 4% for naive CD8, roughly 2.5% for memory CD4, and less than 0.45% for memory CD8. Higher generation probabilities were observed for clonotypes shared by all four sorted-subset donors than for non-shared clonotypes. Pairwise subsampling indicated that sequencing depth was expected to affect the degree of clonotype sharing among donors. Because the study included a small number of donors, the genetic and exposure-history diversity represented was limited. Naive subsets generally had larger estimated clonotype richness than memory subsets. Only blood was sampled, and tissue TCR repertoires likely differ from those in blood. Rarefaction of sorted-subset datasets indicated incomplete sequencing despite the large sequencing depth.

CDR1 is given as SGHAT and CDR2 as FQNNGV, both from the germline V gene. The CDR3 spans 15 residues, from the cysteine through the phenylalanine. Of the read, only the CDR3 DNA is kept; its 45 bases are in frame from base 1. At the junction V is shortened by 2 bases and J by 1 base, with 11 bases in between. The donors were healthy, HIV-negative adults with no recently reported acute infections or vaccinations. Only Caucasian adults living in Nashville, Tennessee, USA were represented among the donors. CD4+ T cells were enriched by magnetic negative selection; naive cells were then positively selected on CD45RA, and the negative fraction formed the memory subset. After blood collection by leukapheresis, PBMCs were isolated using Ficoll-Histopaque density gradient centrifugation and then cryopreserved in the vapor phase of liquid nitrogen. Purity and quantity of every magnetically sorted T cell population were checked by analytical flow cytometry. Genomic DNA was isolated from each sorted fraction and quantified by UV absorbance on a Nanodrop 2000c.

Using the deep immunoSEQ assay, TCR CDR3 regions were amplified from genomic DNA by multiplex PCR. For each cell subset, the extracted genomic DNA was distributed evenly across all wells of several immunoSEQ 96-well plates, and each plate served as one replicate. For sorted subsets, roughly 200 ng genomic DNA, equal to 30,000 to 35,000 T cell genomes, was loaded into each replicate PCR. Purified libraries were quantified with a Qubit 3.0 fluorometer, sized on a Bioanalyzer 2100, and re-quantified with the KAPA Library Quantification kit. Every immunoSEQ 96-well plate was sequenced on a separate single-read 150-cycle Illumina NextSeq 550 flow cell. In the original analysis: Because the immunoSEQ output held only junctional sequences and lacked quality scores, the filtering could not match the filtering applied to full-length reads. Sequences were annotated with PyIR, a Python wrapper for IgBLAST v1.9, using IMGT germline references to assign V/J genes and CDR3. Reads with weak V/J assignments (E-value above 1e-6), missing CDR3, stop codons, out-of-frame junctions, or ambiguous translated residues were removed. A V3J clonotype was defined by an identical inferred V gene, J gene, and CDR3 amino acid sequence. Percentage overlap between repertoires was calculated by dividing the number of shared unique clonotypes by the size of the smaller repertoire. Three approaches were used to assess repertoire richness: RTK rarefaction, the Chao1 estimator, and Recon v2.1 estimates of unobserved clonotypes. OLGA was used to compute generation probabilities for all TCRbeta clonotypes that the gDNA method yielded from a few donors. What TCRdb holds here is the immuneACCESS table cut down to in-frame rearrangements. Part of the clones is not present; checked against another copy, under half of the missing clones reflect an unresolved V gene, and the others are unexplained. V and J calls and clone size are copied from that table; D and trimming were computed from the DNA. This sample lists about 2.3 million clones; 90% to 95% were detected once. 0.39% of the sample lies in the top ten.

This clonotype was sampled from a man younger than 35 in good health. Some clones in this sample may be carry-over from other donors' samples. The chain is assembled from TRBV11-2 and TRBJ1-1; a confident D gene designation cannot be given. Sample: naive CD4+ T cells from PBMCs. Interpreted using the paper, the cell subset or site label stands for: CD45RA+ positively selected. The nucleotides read TGTGCCAGCAGCTTAAGACCGGGTGGGAACACTGAAGCTTTCTTT. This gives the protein CASSLRPGGNTEAFF.